The 14 T cell receptor beta chains below all came from one sample that was sequenced in a study of control samples from healthy donors and cancer patients. TCRdb keeps only in-frame clones here, not all; method: immunoSEQ multiplex PCR. The table has more than 85,000 clones, 65% to 85% seen once; the top ten hold under 40%. The sample comprised PBMCs. The receptors originated from a man in his 70s with lung cancer.

The V and J genes are TRBV5-6 and TRBJ1-3; tentative D call: TRBD1 (5 bases). Trimming shortened V by 1 base and J by 8 bases, and 7 bases separated the two germline ends. The germline gives CDR1 SGHDT, CDR2 YYEEEE. The CDR3 is made up of 12 amino acids. The CDR3 protein is CASSLRGDTIYF. CDR3 DNA sequence: TGTGCCAGCAGCTTGCGGGGGGACACCATATATTTT.

DNA for the CDR3: TGTGCCAGCAGGGGGGGAACCCCTAGCACAGATACGCAGTATTTT. This encodes CASRGGTPSTDTQYF. The chain uses TRBV11-1 and TRBJ2-3; D may be TRBD2 (6 bases). The V gene lost 6 bases and the J gene lost 0 bases, with 13 bases spanning the gap. Germline lookup yields CDR1 SGHAT and CDR2 FQDESV (reference sequence). The length of the CDR3 is 15 residues.

This clone has a single count. The DNA for the CDR3 is TGTGCCAGCAGCCAAGATATGTCAGGGGGCGCGGATTCACCCCTCCACTTT. Translating gives CASSQDMSGGADSPLHF. This chain links TRBV3-1 (or the pseudogene TRBV3-2) with TRBJ1-6; 8 bases line up with TRBD1. The germline V gene encodes CDR1 LGHDT and CDR2 YNNKEL (reference sequence). The CDR3 has 17 amino acids. J lost 8 bases, V lost 0 bases, and 9 bases had no gene match.

The chain links TRBV10-3 to TRBJ2-7, with D maybe TRBD2 (5 bases). V lost 2 bases and J 3 bases, leaving 11 bases between the germline ends. The CDR3 is 14 amino acids. From germline, CDR1 is ENHRY and CDR2 SYGVKD. CDR3 in DNA: TGTGCCATCAGTGAGCGGCAGGAGGACTACGAGCAGTACTTC. Translating it yields CAISERQEDYEQYF.

This clone came up a few times. The genes are TRBV19 and TRBJ2-1; 10 positions match TRBD1. Germline-derived CDR1 and CDR2 are LNHDA and SQIVND (reference sequence). V lost 11 bases, J lost 12 bases, and 7 bases stayed unmatched. This CDR3 spans 11 amino acids. CDR3 amino acids: CAVLGQGRQFF. CDR3 sequence (DNA): TGTGCCGTCCTGGGACAGGGGAGGCAGTTCTTC.

This chain joins TRBV2 and TRBJ1-5; no firm D call. This CDR3 is 15 amino acids long. Germline V gene data show CDR1 as SNHLY and CDR2 as FYNNEI. V was cut by 3 bases and J by 7 bases, with 16 bases left in between. CDR3 in amino acids: CASSDSSSGRQPQHF. In DNA form, the CDR3 reads TGTGCCAGCAGTGATTCTTCCTCCGGGCGACAGCCCCAGCATTTT.

The V and J genes are TRBV7-9 and TRBJ2-1; 7 nucleotides line up with TRBD1. The CDR3 sequence is 14 residues long. Germline V CDR1 and CDR2: SEHNR, FQNEAQ (reference sequence). With V trimmed by 1 base and J by 6 bases, 3 bases remained unmatched. The CDR3: CASSLDRDSNEQFF. CDR3 DNA sequence: TGTGCCAGCAGCTTAGACCGGGACAGCAATGAGCAGTTCTTC.

This sequence joins TRBV6-5 and TRBJ1-3, with D possibly TRBD1 on 5 matching bases. The CDR3 has 15 amino acids. Germline V gene data show CDR1 as MNHEY and CDR2 as SVGAGI. Trimming stripped 5 bases from V and 1 base from J, with 12 bases between. The CDR3 loop reads CASSPTGSSGNTIYF. The CDR3 DNA sequence: TGTGCCAGCAGTCCCACAGGCTCTTCTGGAAACACCATATATTTT.

The rearrangement joins TRBV5-5 to TRBJ2-2, with 8 bases that match TRBD1. The CDR3 totals 15 residues. Germline trimming cut 3 bases from V and 4 bases from J; bases unmatched to any gene: 5. Per the germline V gene, CDR1 is SGHKS and CDR2 is YYEKEE (reference sequence). The CDR3 DNA is TGTGCCAGCAGCTATCGACAGGGGTTCACCGGGGAGCTGTTTTTT. This sequence encodes CASSYRQGFTGELFF.

This rearrangement joins TRBV25-1 to TRBJ2-1, with a weak D call TRBD2 (6 bases). The germline CDR1 and CDR2 sequences are MGHDK and SYGVNS. The CDR3 has 17 residues. Trimming removed 3 bases at V and 3 bases at J, with 18 bases between. The DNA for the CDR3 is TGTGCCAGCAGTGATCCTACCGGGAGTACGTACTACAATGAGCAGTTCTTC. It codes for CASSDPTGSTYYNEQFF.

V gene TRBV5-4 combines with J gene TRBJ2-7; no clear D gene. This CDR3 contains 14 residues. Germline CDR1 is SGHNT and CDR2 is YYREEE (reference sequence). Trimming removed 2 bases from V and 2 bases from J, with 11 bases in between. This CDR3 is CASSFSLNPYEQYF. The CDR3, as DNA: TGTGCCAGCAGCTTCTCGCTAAACCCCTACGAGCAGTACTTC. Full variable domain (rest looked up from reference TRBV5-4 and TRBJ2-7): ETGVTQSPTHLIKTRGQQVTLRCSSQSGHNTVSWYQQALGQGPQFIFQYYREEENGRGNFPPRFSGLQFPNYSSELNVNALELDDSALYLCASSFSLNPYEQYFGPGTRLTVT.

J is TRBJ1-4 and V is TRBV19; D remains unclear. The CDR3 contains 14 residues. The V gene's germline CDR1 is LNHDA and CDR2 SQIVND (reference sequence). V lost 1 base and J lost 8, with 11 bases in between. The CDR3 sequence: CASSIGGGGEKLFF. The CDR3 DNA is TGTGCCAGTAGTATAGGAGGAGGCGGCGAAAAACTGTTTTTT.

V usage is TRBV15 and J usage is TRBJ2-6; D is uncertain. Trimming took off 0 bases at V and 0 bases at J, with 9 bases between the two ends. The length of the CDR3 is 17 residues. From germline, CDR1 is LNHNV and CDR2 YYDKDF (reference sequence). The CDR3 bases are TGTGCCACCAGCAGAGATCAGTTATCCTCTGGGGCCAACGTCCTGACTTTC. It specifies CATSRDQLSSGANVLTF.

This clone was counted a few times. This chain joins TRBV2 and TRBJ1-5; no clear D. The V gene's germline CDR1 is SNHLY and CDR2 FYNNEI. The CDR3 extends over 12 amino acids. V was trimmed by 3 bases and J by 9 bases, leaving 9 bases between them. CDR3 residues: CASSDRGTPQHF. The CDR3 coding sequence is TGTGCCAGCAGTGATCGGGGTACGCCCCAGCATTTT.